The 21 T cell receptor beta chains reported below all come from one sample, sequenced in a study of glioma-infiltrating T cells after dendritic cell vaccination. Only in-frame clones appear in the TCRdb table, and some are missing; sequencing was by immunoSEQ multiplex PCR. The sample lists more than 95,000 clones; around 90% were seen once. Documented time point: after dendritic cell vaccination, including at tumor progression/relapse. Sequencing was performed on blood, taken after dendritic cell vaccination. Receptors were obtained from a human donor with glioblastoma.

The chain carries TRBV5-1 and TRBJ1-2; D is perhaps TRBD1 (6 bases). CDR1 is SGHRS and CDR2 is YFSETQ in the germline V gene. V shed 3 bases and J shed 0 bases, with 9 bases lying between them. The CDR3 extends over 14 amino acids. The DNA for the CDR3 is TGCGCCAGCAGCTCGGGGACATCTAACTATGGCTACACCTTC. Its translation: CASSSGTSNYGYTF.

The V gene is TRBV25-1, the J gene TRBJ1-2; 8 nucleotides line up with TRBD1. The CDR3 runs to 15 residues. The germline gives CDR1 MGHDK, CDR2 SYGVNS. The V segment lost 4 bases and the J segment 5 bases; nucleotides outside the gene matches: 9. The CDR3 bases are TGTGCCAGCAGTGTAGGACAGGGCCCGCGGTATGGCTACACCTTC. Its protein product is CASSVGQGPRYGYTF.

This chain's CDR3 is CASSMRSQGAYEQYF. The CDR3 coding sequence is TGTGCCAGTAGTATGCGTTCGCAGGGTGCCTACGAGCAGTACTTC. The J gene is TRBJ2-7, the V gene TRBV19; possible D gene TRBD1, 5 bases. The germline V gene has CDR1 LNHDA and CDR2 SQIVND (reference sequence). This CDR3 region has 15 residues. Trimming left V 3 bases short and J 2 bases short, with 14 bases between.

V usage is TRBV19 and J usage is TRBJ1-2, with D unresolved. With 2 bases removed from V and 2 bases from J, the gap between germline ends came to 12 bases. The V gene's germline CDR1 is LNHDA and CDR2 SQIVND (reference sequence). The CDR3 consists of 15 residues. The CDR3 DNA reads TGTGCCAGTAGTATAACACCATTTTGGAACTATGGCTACACCTTC. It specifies CASSITPFWNYGYTF. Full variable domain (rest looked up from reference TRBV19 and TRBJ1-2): DGGITQSPKYLFRKEGQNVTLSCEQNLNHDAMYWYRQDPGQGLRLIYYSQIVNDFQKGDIAEGYSVSREKKESFPLTVTSAQKNPTAFYLCASSITPFWNYGYTFGSGTRLTVV.

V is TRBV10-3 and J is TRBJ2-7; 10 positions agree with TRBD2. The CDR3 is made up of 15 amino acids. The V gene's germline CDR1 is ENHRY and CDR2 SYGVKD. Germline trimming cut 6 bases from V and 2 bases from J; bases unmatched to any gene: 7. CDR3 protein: CAISWALAGAYEQYF. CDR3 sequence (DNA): TGTGCCATCAGCTGGGCCCTAGCGGGGGCCTACGAGCAGTACTTC.

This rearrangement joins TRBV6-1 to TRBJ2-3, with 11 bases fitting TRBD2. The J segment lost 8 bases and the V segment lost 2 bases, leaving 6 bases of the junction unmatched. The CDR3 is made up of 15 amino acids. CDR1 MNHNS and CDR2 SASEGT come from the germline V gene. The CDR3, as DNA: TGTGCCAGCAGTGAATTAGCGGGAGGGCCCGGTACGCAGTATTTT. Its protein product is CASSELAGGPGTQYF.

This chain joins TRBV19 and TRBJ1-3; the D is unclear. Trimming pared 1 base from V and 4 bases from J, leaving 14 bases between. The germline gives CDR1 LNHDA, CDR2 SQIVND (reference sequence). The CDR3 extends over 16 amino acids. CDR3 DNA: TGTGCCAGTAGTATAGTAGGGCGGGGTACGGGAAACACCATATATTTT. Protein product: CASSIVGRGTGNTIYF.

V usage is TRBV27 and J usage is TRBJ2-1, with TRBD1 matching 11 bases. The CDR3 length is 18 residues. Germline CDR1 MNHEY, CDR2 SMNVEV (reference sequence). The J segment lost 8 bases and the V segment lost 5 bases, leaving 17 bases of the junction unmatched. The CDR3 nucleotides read TGTGCCAGCAGTCCCCGGATTGGACAGGGGGCGGCGTGGTATGAGCAGTTCTTC. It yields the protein CASSPRIGQGAAWYEQFF.

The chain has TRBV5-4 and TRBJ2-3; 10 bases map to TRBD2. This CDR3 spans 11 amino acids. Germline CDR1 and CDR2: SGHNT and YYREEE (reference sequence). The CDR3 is CQAGGKDTQYF. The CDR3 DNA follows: TGTCAAGCGGGGGGGAAAGATACGCAGTATTTT.

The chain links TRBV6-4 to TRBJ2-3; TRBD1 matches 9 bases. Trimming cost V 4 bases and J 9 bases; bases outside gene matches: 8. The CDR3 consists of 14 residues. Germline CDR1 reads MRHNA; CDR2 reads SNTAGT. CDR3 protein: CASSAIPGQGTQYF. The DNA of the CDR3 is TGTGCCAGCAGTGCCATCCCTGGACAGGGGACGCAGTATTTT.

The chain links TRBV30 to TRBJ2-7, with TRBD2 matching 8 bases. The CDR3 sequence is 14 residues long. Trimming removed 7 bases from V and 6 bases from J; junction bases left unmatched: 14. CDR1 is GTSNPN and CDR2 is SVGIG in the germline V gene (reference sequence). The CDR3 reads CAYLRGTRVSEQYF. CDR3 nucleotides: TGTGCCTACCTCCGGGGGACTAGGGTCTCCGAGCAGTACTTC.

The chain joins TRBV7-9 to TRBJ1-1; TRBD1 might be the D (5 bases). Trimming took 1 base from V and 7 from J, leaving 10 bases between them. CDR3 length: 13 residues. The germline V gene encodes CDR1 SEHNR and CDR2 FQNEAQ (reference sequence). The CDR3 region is CASSLEGYGEAFF. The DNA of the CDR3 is TGTGCCAGCAGCTTAGAGGGGTATGGTGAAGCTTTCTTT. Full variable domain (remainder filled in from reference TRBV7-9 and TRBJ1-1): DTGVSQNPRHKITKRGQNVTFRCDPISEHNRLYWYRQTLGQGPEFLTYFQNEAQLEKSRLLSDRFSAERPKGSFSTLEIQRTEQGDSAMYLCASSLEGYGEAFFGQGTRLTVV.

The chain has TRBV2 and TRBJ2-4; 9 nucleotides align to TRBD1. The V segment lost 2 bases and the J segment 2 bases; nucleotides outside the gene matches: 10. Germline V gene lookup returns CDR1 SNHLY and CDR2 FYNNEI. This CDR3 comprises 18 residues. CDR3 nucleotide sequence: TGTGCCAGCAGTGAACTAAGGACAGGGGAAGGGTCCAAAAACATTCAGTACTTC. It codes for CASSELRTGEGSKNIQYF.

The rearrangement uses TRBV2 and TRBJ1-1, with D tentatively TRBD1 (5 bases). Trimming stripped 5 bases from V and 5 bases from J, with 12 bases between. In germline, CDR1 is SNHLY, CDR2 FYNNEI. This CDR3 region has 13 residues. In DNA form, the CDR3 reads TGTGCCAGCAGTCGGGGGGAGGGGACTGAAGCTTTCTTT. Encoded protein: CASSRGEGTEAFF.

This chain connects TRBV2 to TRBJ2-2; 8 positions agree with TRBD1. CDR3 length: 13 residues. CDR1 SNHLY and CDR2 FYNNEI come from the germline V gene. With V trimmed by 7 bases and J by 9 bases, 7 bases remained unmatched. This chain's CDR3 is CASKVDRERELFF. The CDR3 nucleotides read TGTGCCAGCAAAGTGGACAGGGAGAGGGAGCTGTTTTTT.

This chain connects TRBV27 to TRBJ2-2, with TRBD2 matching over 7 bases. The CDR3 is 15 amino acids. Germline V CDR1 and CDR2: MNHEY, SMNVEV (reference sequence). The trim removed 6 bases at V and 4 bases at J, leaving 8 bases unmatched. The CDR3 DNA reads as TGTGCCAGCAGCTCCCTGGGACTATTCACCGGGGAGCTGTTTTTT. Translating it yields CASSSLGLFTGELFF.

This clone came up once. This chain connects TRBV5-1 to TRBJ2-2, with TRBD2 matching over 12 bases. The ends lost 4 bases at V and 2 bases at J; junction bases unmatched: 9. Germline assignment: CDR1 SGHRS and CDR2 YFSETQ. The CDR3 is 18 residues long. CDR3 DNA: TGCGCCAGCAGCCCAACGACTAGCGGGGGATTCAACACCGGGGAGCTGTTTTTT. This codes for CASSPTTSGGFNTGELFF.

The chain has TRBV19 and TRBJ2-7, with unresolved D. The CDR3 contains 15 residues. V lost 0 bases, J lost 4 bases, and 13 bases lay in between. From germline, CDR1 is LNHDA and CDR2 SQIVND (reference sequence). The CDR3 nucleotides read TGTGCCAGTAGTATAGAATTGGGCCAGACATACGAGCAGTACTTC. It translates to CASSIELGQTYEQYF.

In nucleotides, the CDR3 is TGTGCCAGTAGTACCACGGGGAGAAGGGACACCGGGGAGCTGTTTTTT. Translating gives CASSTTGRRDTGELFF. The rearrangement uses TRBV19 and TRBJ2-2, with D possibly being TRBD2 (5 bases). Trimming took 4 bases from V and 3 from J, leaving 15 bases between them. The CDR3 is 16 residues long. Germline V gene lookup returns CDR1 LNHDA and CDR2 SQIVND (reference sequence). Variable domain in full (rest from reference TRBV19 and TRBJ2-2): DGGITQSPKYLFRKEGQNVTLSCEQNLNHDAMYWYRQDPGQGLRLIYYSQIVNDFQKGDIAEGYSVSREKKESFPLTVTSAQKNPTAFYLCASSTTGRRDTGELFFGEGSRLTVL.

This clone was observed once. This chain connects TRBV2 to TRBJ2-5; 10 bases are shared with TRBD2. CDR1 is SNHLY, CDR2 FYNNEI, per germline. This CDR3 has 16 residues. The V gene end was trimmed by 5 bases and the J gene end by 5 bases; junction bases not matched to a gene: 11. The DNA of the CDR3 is TGTGCCAGCAGTCCCCCTAGCGGGAGAGGTGGGGAGACCCAGTACTTC. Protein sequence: CASSPPSGRGGETQYF.

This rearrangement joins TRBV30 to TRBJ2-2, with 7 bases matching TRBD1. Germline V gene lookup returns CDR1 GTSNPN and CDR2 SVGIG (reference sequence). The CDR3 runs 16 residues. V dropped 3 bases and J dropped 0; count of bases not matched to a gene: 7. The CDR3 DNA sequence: TGTGCCTGGAGGGGACAGTCCCAAGCGAACACCGGGGAGCTGTTTTTT. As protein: CAWRGQSQANTGELFF. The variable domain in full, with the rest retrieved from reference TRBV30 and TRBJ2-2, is SQTIHQWPATLVQPVGSPLSLECTVEGTSNPNLYWYRQAAGRGLQLLFYSVGIGQISSEVPQNLSASRPQDRQFILSSKKLLLSDSGFYLCAWRGQSQANTGELFFGEGSRLTVL.